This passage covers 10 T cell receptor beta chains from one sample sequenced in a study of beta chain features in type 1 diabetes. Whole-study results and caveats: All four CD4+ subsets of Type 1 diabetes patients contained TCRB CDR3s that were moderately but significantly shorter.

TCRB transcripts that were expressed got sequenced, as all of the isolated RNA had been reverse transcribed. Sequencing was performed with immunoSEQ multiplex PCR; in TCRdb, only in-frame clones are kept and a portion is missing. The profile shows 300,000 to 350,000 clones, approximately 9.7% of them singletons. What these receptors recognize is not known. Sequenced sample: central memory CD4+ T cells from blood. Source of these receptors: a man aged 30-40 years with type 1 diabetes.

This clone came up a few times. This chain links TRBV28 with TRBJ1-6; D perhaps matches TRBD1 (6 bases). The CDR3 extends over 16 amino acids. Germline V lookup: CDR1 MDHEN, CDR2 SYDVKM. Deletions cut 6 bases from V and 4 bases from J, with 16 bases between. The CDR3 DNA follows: TGTGCCAGCAGGACGAGGGGGTCCGAGTATAATTCACCCCTCCACTTT. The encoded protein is CASRTRGSEYNSPLHF. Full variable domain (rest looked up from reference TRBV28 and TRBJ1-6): DVKVTQSSRYLVKRTGEKVFLECVQDMDHENMFWYRQDPGLGLRLIYFSYDVKMKEKGDIPEGYSVSREKKERFSLILESASTNQTSMYLCASRTRGSEYNSPLHFGNGTRLTVT.

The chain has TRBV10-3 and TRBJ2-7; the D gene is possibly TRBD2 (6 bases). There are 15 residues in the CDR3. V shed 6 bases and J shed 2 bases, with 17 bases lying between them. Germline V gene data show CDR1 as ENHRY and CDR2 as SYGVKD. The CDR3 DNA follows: TGTGCCATCAGACCGAAGGGACTCGCCCCCTACGAGCAGTACTTC. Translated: CAIRPKGLAPYEQYF.

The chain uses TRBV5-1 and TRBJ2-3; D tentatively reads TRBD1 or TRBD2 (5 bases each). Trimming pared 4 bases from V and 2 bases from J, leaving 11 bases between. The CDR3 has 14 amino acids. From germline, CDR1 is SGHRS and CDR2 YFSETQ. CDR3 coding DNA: TGCGCCAGCAGCCAGGGACGATCCACAGATACGCAGTATTTT. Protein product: CASSQGRSTDTQYF. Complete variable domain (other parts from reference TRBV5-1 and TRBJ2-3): KAGVTQTPRYLIKTRGQQVTLSCSPISGHRSVSWYQQTPGQGLQFLFEYFSETQRNKGNFPGRFSGRQFSNSRSEMNVSTLELGDSALYLCASSQGRSTDTQYFGPGTRLTVL.

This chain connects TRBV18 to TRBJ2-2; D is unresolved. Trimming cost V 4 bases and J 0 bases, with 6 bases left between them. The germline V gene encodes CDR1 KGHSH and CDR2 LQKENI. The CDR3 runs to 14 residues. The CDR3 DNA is TGTGCCAGCTCACTACTTACGAACACCGGGGAGCTGTTTTTT. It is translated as CASSLLTNTGELFF.

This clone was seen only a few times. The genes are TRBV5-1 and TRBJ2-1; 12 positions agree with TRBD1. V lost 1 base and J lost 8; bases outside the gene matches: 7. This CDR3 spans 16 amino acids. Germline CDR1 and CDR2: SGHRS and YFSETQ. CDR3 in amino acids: CASSLKTGTGGYEQFF. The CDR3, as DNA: TGCGCCAGCAGCTTGAAGACCGGGACAGGGGGCTATGAGCAGTTCTTC.

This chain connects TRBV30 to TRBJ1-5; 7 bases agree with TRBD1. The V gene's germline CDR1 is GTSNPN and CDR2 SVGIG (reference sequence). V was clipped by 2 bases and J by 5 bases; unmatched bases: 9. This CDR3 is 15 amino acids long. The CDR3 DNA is TGTGCCTGGAGTCGACCGGACAGGCGCGATCAGCCCCAGCATTTT. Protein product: CAWSRPDRRDQPQHF.

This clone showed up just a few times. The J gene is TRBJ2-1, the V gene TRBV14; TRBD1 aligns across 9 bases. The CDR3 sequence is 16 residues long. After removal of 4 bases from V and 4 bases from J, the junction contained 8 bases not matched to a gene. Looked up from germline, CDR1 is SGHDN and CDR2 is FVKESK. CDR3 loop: CASSLYTGTGYNEQFF. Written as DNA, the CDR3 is TGTGCCAGCAGCCTCTACACCGGGACAGGGTACAATGAGCAGTTCTTC.

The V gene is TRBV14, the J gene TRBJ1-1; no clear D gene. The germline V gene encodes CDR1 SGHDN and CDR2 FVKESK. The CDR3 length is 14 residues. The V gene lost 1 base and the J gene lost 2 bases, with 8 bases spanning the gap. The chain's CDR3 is CASSQASSNTEAFF. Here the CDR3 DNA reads TGTGCCAGCAGCCAAGCCAGCTCCAACACTGAAGCTTTCTTT. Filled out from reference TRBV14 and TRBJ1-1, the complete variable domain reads EAGVTQFPSHSVIEKGQTVTLRCDPISGHDNLYWYRRVMGKEIKFLLHFVKESKQDESGMPNNRFLAERTGGTYSTLKVQPAELEDSGVYFCASSQASSNTEAFFGQGTRLTVV.

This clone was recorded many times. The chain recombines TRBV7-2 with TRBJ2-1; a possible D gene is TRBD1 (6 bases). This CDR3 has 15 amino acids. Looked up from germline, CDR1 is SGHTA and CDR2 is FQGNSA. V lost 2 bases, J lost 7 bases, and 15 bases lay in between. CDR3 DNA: TGTGCCAGCAGCTTAATACGGACACAGGGAAATGAGCAGTTCTTC. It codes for CASSLIRTQGNEQFF.

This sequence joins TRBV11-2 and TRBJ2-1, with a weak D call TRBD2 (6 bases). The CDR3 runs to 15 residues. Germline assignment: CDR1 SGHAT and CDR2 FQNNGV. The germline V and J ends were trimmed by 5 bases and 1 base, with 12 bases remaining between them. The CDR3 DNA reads TGTGCCAGCAGCCCCTTCCGGGGGTCCTACAATGAGCAGTTCTTC. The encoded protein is CASSPFRGSYNEQFF.